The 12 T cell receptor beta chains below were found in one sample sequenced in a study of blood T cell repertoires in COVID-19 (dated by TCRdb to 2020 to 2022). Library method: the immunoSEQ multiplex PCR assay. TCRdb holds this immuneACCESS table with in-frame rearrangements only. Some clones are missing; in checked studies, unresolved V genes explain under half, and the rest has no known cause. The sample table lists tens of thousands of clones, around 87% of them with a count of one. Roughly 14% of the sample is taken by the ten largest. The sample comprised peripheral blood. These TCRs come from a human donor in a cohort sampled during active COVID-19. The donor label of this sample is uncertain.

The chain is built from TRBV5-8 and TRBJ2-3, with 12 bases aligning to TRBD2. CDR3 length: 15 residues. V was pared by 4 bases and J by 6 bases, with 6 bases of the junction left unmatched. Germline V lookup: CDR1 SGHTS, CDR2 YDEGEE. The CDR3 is CASSLAGGQGDTQYF. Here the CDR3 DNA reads TGTGCCAGCAGCCTAGCGGGGGGGCAAGGGGATACGCAGTATTTT.

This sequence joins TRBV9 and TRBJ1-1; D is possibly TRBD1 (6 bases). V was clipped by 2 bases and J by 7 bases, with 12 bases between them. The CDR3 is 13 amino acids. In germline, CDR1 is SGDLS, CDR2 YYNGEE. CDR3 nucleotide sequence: TGTGCCAGCAGCGTGGCTACAGGGCTTGAAGCTTTCTTT. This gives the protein CASSVATGLEAFF.

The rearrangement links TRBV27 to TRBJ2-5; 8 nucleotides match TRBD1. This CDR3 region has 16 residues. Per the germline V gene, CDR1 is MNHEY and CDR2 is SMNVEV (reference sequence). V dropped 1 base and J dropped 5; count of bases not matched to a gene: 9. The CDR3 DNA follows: TGTGCCAGCAGTTTATTAAGTCAGGGGGCCGGGGAGACCCAGTACTTC. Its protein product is CASSLLSQGAGETQYF.

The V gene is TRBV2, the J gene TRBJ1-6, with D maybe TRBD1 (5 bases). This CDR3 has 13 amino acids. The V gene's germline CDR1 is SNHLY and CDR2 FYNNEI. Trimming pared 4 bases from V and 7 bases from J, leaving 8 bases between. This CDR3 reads CASSGRANSPLHF. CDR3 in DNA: TGTGCCAGCAGTGGCAGGGCAAATTCACCCCTCCACTTT.

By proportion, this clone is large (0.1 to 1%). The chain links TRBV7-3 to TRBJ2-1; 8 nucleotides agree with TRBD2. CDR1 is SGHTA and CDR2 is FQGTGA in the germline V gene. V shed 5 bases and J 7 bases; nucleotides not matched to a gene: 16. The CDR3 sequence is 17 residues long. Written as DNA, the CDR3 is TGTGCCAGCAGCCCCGGGGGGGCGGGGTCCGCTGGGAATGAGCAGTTCTTC. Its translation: CASSPGGAGSAGNEQFF. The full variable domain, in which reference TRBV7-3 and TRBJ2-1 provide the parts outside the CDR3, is GAGVSQTPSNKVTEKGKYVELRCDPISGHTALYWYRQSLGQGPEFLIYFQGTGAADDSGLPNDRFFAVRPEGSVSTLKIQRTERGDSAVYLCASSPGGAGSAGNEQFFGPGTRLTVL.

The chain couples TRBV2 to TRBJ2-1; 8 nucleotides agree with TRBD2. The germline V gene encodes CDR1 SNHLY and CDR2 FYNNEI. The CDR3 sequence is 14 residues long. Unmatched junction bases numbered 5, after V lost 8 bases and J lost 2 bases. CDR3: CASAGTSAYNEQFF. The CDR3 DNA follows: TGTGCCAGCGCCGGGACTAGTGCCTACAATGAGCAGTTCTTC.

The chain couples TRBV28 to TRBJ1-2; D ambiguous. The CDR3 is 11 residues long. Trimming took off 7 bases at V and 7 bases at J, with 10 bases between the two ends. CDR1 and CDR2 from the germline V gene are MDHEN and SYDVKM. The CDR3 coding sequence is TGTGCCAGCAATTCGTATCGTGGCTACACCTTC. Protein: CASNSYRGYTF.

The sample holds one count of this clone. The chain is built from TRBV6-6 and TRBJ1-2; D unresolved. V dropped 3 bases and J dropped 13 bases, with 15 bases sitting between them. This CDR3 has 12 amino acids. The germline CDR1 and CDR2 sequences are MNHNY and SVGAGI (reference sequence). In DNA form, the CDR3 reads TGTGCCAGCAGTTATACGTATTCCGAGGGCACCTTC. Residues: CASSYTYSEGTF.

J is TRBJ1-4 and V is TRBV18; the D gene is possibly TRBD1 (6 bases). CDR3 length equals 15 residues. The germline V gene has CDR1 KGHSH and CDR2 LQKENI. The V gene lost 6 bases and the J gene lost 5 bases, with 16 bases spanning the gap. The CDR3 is CASSRPQGPNEKLFF. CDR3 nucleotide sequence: TGTGCCAGCTCGCGGCCACAGGGACCAAATGAAAAACTGTTTTTT.

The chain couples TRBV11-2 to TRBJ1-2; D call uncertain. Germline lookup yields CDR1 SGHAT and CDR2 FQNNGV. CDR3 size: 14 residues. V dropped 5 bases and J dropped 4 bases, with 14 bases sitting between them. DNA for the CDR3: TGTGCCAGCAGCCACGGGAATTCACTCTATGGCTACACCTTC. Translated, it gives CASSHGNSLYGYTF. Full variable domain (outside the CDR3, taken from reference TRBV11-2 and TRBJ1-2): EAGVAQSPRYKIIEKRQSVAFWCNPISGHATLYWYQQILGQGPKLLIQFQNNGVVDDSQLPKDRFSAERLKGVDSTLKIQPAKLEDSAVYLCASSHGNSLYGYTFGSGTRLTVV.

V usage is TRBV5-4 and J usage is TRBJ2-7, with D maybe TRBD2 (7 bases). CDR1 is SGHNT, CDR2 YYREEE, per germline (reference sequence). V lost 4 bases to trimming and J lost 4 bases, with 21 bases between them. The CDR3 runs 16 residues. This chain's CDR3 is CASSTIFRGGGYEQYF. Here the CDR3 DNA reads TGTGCCAGCAGCACAATTTTCCGCGGGGGCGGTTACGAGCAGTACTTC.

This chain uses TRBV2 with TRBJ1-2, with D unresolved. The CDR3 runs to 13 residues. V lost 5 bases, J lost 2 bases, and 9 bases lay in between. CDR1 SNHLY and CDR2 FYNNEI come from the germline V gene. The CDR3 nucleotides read TGTGCCAGCAGTCAGCGCGAAAACTATGGCTACACCTTC. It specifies CASSQRENYGYTF.